This T cell receptor (beta chain) stems from a study of blood T cell repertoires in COVID-19. The CDR3 is 16 amino acids. After removal of 6 bases from V and 1 base from J, the junction contained 7 bases not matched to a gene. CDR1 and CDR2 from the germline V gene are LNHDA and SQIVND (reference sequence). The method was immunoSEQ multiplex PCR; TCRdb's version includes in-frame clones alone and lacks a portion of them. The table has hundreds of thousands of clones, about 89% seen once. Sequencing used peripheral blood. The TCR comes from a man aged 55 to 70 who had recovered from COVID-19. J is TRBJ2-2 and V is TRBV19, with TRBD1 identical over 8 bases. The CDR3 loop reads CASSPIGQGNTGELFF. CDR3 DNA: TGTGCCAGTAGCCCAATAGGACAGGGGAACACCGGGGAGCTGTTTTTT.